The rows below give T cell receptor beta chains drawn from one sample of a study of T-cell reconstitution after alpha-beta-depleted transplantation in children. TCRdb redid the calling of the PCR reads with MiXCR, one entry per CDR3 protein. The top ten hold approximately 2.3% of the sample, which has 500,000 to 600,000 distinct CDR3 sequences, over 25% seen once. The specimen was PBMCs from the stem cell graft donor, collected from the stem cell graft. The receptors stem from a human donor who donated a stem cell graft to a child with aplastic anemia. CDR3s include the opening cysteine and the closing phenylalanine or tryptophan. The D gene is left open where the match is weak. Clone size is stated in some rows and not others, as once, few, many or a class when expanded.

J gene | D gene | V gene | clone size | CDR3 DNA | CDR3 protein
TRBJ2-1 | TRBD1 | TRBV7-8 | NA | TGTGCCAGCAGCATGCCGGGACAGGGTGTCGATGAGCAGTTCTTC | CASSMPGQGVDEQFF
TRBJ1-1 | NA | TRBV7-9 | NA | TGTGCCAGCAGCTTAGCGCGGGTAACTGAAGCTTTCTTT | CASSLARVTEAFF
TRBJ2-1 | NA | TRBV7-9 | NA | TGTGCCAGCAGCTTAGGTCTGGGGACGGGTGACAATGAGCAGTTCTTC | CASSLGLGTGDNEQFF
TRBJ2-7 | NA | TRBV29-1 | NA | TGCAGCGTGAACCAGGGTCTCAACGAGCAGTACTTC | CSVNQGLNEQYF
TRBJ2-2 | TRBD2 | TRBV10-3 | few | TGTGCCATCAGCATAATTAGCGGGAGCACCGGGGAGCTGTTTTTT | CAISIISGSTGELFF
TRBJ1-5 | NA | TRBV12-3/TRBV12-4 | few | TGTGCCAGCAGTAAAGGTCTCAGGGATAGCAATCAGCCCCAGCATTTT | CASSKGLRDSNQPQHF
TRBJ2-7 | TRBD1 | TRBV19 | few | TGTGCCAGTAGTTCCTCGACAGGGTTGCCCTACGAGCAGTACTTC | CASSSSTGLPYEQYF
TRBJ2-5 | NA | TRBV12-3/TRBV12-4 | few | TGTGCCAGCAGTTTGGGACTGGGGAGATCAGGGGAGACCCAGTACTTC | CASSLGLGRSGETQYF
TRBJ2-7 | TRBD1 | TRBV18 | few | TGTGCCAGCTCACCCTTGACAGGGGACTCCTACGAGCAGTACTTC | CASSPLTGDSYEQYF
TRBJ1-5 | TRBD1 | TRBV20-1 | NA | TGCAGTGCTAGAGATCCATTCACCGGACAGGGGGGAGAGCAGCCCCAGCATTTT | CSARDPFTGQGGEQPQHF
TRBJ2-5 | NA | TRBV7-2 | few | TGTGCCAGCGGGAGTGGCGAGACCCAGTACTTC | CASGSGETQYF
TRBJ1-1 | NA | TRBV7-9 | few | TGTGCCAGCACCTCAACAGGGCAGAACACTGAAGCTTTCTTT | CASTSTGQNTEAFF
TRBJ2-2 | TRBD2 | TRBV6-5 | few | TGTGCCAGCAGTTACTCGGGGCTAGCGGTCAACACCGGGGAGCTGTTTTTT | CASSYSGLAVNTGELFF
TRBJ2-5 | TRBD2 | TRBV27 | NA | TGTGCCAGCAGGCCAGCTAGCGGGAGGGGCCAAGAGACCCAGTACTTC | CASRPASGRGQETQYF
TRBJ2-1 | NA | TRBV15 | few | TGTGCCACCAGCAGGGACCAGAGCTCCTACAATGAGCAGTTCTTC | CATSRDQSSYNEQFF
TRBJ2-7 | TRBD2 | TRBV5-1 | NA | TGCGCCAGCAGCTTAGCTAGCGGAGCTGGGGAGCAGTACTTC | CASSLASGAGEQYF
TRBJ1-5 | NA | TRBV19 | NA | TGTGCCAGTAGGGTGAGTGGCAATCAGCCCCAGCATTTT | CASRVSGNQPQHF
TRBJ1-3 | NA | TRBV12-3/TRBV12-4 | NA | TGTGCCAGCAGTTTAAGGGACTGGAGCTCTGGAAAAACCATATATTTT | CASSLRDWSSGKTIYF
TRBJ2-1 | TRBD1 | TRBV11-2 | NA | TGTGCCAGCAGCTTCCCCAGGGGGATAGGGTACAATGAGCAGTTCTTC | CASSFPRGIGYNEQFF
TRBJ1-3 | NA | TRBV12-3/TRBV12-4 | NA | TGTGCCAGCAGTTTCCCCCTCCGGCAGGGAAACACCATATATTTT | CASSFPLRQGNTIYF
TRBJ2-5 | NA | TRBV3-1 | NA | TGTGCCAGCAGCCAAGTTAAAGAGACCCAGTACTTC | CASSQVKETQYF
TRBJ2-1 | NA | TRBV3-1 | NA | TGTGCCAGCAGCCTCGCCTCTTCCAATGAGCAGTTCTTC | CASSLASSNEQFF
TRBJ1-1 | TRBD1 | TRBV3-1 | few | TGTGCCAGCAGCCTTAGACAGGGGGATGCTTTCTTT | CASSLRQGDAFF
TRBJ1-5 | NA | TRBV2 | NA | TGTGCCAGCAGTGGAACGGGGGCTCAGCCCCAGCATTTT | CASSGTGAQPQHF
TRBJ1-1 | TRBD1 | TRBV11-1 | few | TGTGCCAGCAGCCCCTCCGGGACAGGGGGCGCTGGGGCTTTCTTT | CASSPSGTGGAGAFF
TRBJ1-4 | NA | TRBV12-3/TRBV12-4 | NA | TGTGCCAGCAGTTTTCTGCAGGGCGATAATGAAAAACTGTTTTTT | CASSFLQGDNEKLFF
TRBJ2-1 | TRBD2 | TRBV7-2 | few | TGTGCCAGCAGCTTAGGGTCGGCTAGCGGGAGACACAATGAGCAGTTCTTC | CASSLGSASGRHNEQFF
TRBJ2-3 | NA | TRBV12-3/TRBV12-4 | NA | TGTGCCAGCAGTCTCGACCTTACTGGGGCTAACACAGATACGCAGTATTTT | CASSLDLTGANTDTQYF
TRBJ1-4 | NA | TRBV15 | NA | TGTGCCACCAGCACAGGGGAGGACGGTAATGAAAAACTGTTTTTT | CATSTGEDGNEKLFF
TRBJ2-1 | TRBD2 | TRBV7-9 | few | TGTGCCAGCAGCTTTAAGCGGGAGGGGGACAATGAGCAGTTCTTC | CASSFKREGDNEQFF
TRBJ2-1 | TRBD2 | TRBV6-5 | NA | TGTGCCAGCAGTTACGGGACTAGCGGGATCAATGAGCAGTTCTTC | CASSYGTSGINEQFF
TRBJ1-2 | TRBD1 | TRBV20-1 | few | TGCAGTGCTAGGCGGCAGGGGGAACGCTCTTATGGCTACACCTTC | CSARRQGERSYGYTF
TRBJ1-2 | TRBD1 | TRBV4-2 | few | TGTGCCAGCAGCCAAGATGTGGGGCAGGGGGAAGGCTACACCTTC | CASSQDVGQGEGYTF
TRBJ2-7 | NA | TRBV7-2 | NA | TGTGCCAGCAGCTTAGGAGGCTTCGCGAGCGAGCAGTACTTC | CASSLGGFASEQYF
TRBJ2-5 | TRBD1 | TRBV5-1 | NA | TGCGCCAGCAGCCCCGGGACAGAAGGAGAGACCCAGTACTTC | CASSPGTEGETQYF
TRBJ2-3 | NA | TRBV27 | few | TGTGCCAGCAGCCCCCGAACGCAAGATACGCAGTATTTT | CASSPRTQDTQYF
TRBJ1-2 | NA | TRBV25-1 | NA | TGTGCCAGCGGTGAATCGCCGGCTAGTCTCACCTTC | CASGESPASLTF
TRBJ2-2 | TRBD2 | TRBV6-2/TRBV6-3 | many | TGTGCCAGCAGTTCCGGACTAGCGGACACCGGGGAGCTGTTTTTT | CASSSGLADTGELFF
TRBJ1-4 | NA | TRBV7-6 | NA | TGTGCCAGCAGCCCTCGCTCAGACCCAAATGAAAAACTGTTTTTT | CASSPRSDPNEKLFF
TRBJ2-5 | TRBD2 | TRBV20-1 | few | TGCACCGCACCTGGGCTAGCGGACCAAGAGACCCAGTACTTC | CTAPGLADQETQYF
TRBJ1-4 | TRBD1 | TRBV5-1 | few | TGCGCCAGCAGCAAGGACAGGTCGGGCCTCTCTAATGAAAAACTGTTTTTT | CASSKDRSGLSNEKLFF
TRBJ2-1 | TRBD2 | TRBV29-1 | NA | TGCAGCGGCTCCGGGACTAGCGGGAGAATGAATGAGCAGTTCTTC | CSGSGTSGRMNEQFF
TRBJ1-5 | NA | TRBV12-3/TRBV12-4 | NA | TGTGCCAGCAGTTTAGTCTCCAGACATCAGCCCCAGCATTTT | CASSLVSRHQPQHF
TRBJ2-1 | TRBD2 | TRBV11-1 | few | TGTGCCAGCAGCTTAGGGGGACTAGCGGGGGCCACCTACAATGAGCAGTTCTTC | CASSLGGLAGATYNEQFF
TRBJ2-1 | TRBD2 | TRBV7-8 | NA | TGTGCCAGCAGCCCACGGAGGGCGGGAGACTACAATGAGCAGTTCTTC | CASSPRRAGDYNEQFF
TRBJ2-6 | NA | TRBV2 | few | TGTGCCAGCAGTGAATGGGCAGCTGGGGCCAACGTCCTGACTTTC | CASSEWAAGANVLTF
TRBJ1-5 | NA | TRBV6-5 | NA | TGTGCCAGCAGTTACGCAGGGCTAAATCAGCCCCAGCATTTT | CASSYAGLNQPQHF
TRBJ1-5 | TRBD1 | TRBV24-1 | few | TGTGCCACCAGTGATGGGGGGACAGGGGGCCATCAGCCCCAGCATTTT | CATSDGGTGGHQPQHF
TRBJ2-7 | TRBD2 | TRBV7-9 | NA | TGTGCCAGCAGCTACCAGACTAGCGGTAATTTCGAGCAGTACTTC | CASSYQTSGNFEQYF
TRBJ2-2 | NA | TRBV6-5 | few | TGTGCCAGCAGTTACTCGATAGTAACAGGGTTGAACACCGGGGAGCTGTTTTTT | CASSYSIVTGLNTGELFF
TRBJ1-1 | NA | TRBV15 | NA | TGTGCCACCAGCAGCAGGGGTGTGAACACTGAAGCTTTCTTT | CATSSRGVNTEAFF
TRBJ2-2 | NA | TRBV11-2 | NA | TGTGCCAGCAGCTTAGAATCGGCCGGGAGGAACACCGGGGAGCTGTTTTTT | CASSLESAGRNTGELFF
TRBJ2-1 | TRBD1 | TRBV9 | few | TGTGCCAGCAGCGTAGGGGGACAGGGGGGGAATGAGCAGTTCTTC | CASSVGGQGGNEQFF
TRBJ1-1 | NA | TRBV28 | many | TGTGCCAGCTCCGGGAACACTGAAGCTTTCTTT | CASSGNTEAFF
TRBJ2-1 | TRBD1 | TRBV7-2 | few | TGTGCCAGCAGCTTAGGGGGGGACAGGACCTACAATGAGCAGTTCTTC | CASSLGGDRTYNEQFF